This is a list of T cell receptor beta chains from one sample in a study of PD-L1 blockade in urothelial cancer. Profiled with immunoSEQ multiplex PCR; TCRdb holds only in-frame clones, not every one. Here the sample spans about 30,000 clones, approximately 90% being singletons. Material: PBMCs, obtained around atezolizumab (anti-PD-L1) treatment. These receptors were collected from a man of 80 years or more with urothelial cancer. Both conserved end residues are part of each CDR3. A D gene is named only where the DNA matches it firmly.

.,TRBV18,CASSPRTSGYTF
TRBD1,TRBV7-2,CASSRTGTGNQPQHF
TRBD2,TRBV5-6,CASSLSGSSNEQYF
.,TRBV30,CAWSVRPTGVVTYEQYF
.,TRBV30,CAWSRLRGVYSGANVLTF
.,TRBV15,CATGMGRGNTVYF
TRBD2,TRBV28,CASSSDELTSGRTDEQFF
TRBD2,TRBV7-2,CASSRGTRAEETQYF
TRBD1,TRBV27,CASSLWAGGNYGYTF
.,TRBV30,CAWSARGYEQYF
TRBD1,TRBV6-6,CASRAGQATYNEQFF
TRBD1,TRBV4-2,CASSPQGGGTYEQYF
.,TRBV6-1,CASKGIYEQYF
TRBD1,TRBV15,CATSSDRGAYEQYF
.,TRBV6-4,CASSASGFTDTQYF
.,TRBV15,CATSRLRSSYNEQFF
.,TRBV6-1,CASSEARLGRGAEAFF
TRBD2,TRBV27,CASKKAGGGEQYF
TRBD1,TRBV28,CASSSRDSYSNQPQHF
TRBD1,TRBV18,CASSAGTGETQYF
.,TRBV19,CASSKQRSVNHNEQFF
.,TRBV27,CASSPRANTEAFF
.,TRBV18,CASSPPSVKETQYF
TRBD2,TRBV2,CASSDEAGSLQFF
TRBD2,TRBV7-2,CASSLAGGALNEQFF
TRBD1,TRBV6-5,CAAKPGQGNEKLFF
.,TRBV18,CASSLNRVGETQYF
TRBD2,TRBV18,CASSPASGYNEQFF
TRBD2,TRBV5-4,CASSSFKAGGTDTQYF
TRBD1,TRBV19,CASRLQGASTDTQYF
.,TRBV10-3,CAISDGPGRTKETQYF
.,TRBV27,CASSLSKGSGYEQYF
TRBD1,TRBV7-2,CASSFKGQGLAYNEQFF
.,TRBV7-9,CASSLWAGTEAFF
TRBD2,TRBV2,CASRGTSVFHNEQFF
.,TRBV5-6,CASSLGQNSYEQYF
TRBD2,TRBV2,CASSERVAGGSETQYF
.,TRBV10-3,CAISDREKDTGELFF
.,TRBV5-4,CAESLQGTDTQYF
.,TRBV11-2,CASSLRGPTNTGELFF
TRBD1,TRBV9,CASSREGGQGTGELFF
.,TRBV9,CASSVAAHTGREGYTF
TRBD2,TRBV2,CASVRLAGDYNEQFF
.,TRBV21-1,CASSKVGTGDNTEAFF
TRBD1,TRBV10-3,CAISRDREAYGYTF
TRBD1,TRBV30,CAWSTGARDTQYF
TRBD1,TRBV28,CASPLRGRRQSNQPQHF
TRBD1,TRBV6-5,CASREQGRDRGGYTF
TRBD1,TRBV19,CASSSMTGSEPQHF
.,TRBV2,CASSDFSIQVGGYTF
.,TRBV12-5,CASARDIQETQYF
TRBD1,TRBV12-5,CASGFSPGTGRFEQYF
.,TRBV16,CASSPTTELSTDTQYF